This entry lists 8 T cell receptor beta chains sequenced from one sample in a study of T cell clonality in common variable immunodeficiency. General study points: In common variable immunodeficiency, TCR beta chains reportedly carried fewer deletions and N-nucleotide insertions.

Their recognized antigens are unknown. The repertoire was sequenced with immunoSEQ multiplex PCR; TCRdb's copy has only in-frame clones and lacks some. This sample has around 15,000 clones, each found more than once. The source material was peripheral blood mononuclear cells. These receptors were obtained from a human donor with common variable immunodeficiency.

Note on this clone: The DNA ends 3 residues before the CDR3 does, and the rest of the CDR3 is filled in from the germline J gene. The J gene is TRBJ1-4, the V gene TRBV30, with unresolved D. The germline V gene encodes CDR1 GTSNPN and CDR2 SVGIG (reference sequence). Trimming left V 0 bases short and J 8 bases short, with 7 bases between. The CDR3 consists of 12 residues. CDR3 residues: CAWSVLREKLFF. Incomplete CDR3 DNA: TGTGCCTGGAGTGTACTAAGAGAAAAA.

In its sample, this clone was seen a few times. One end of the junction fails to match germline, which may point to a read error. The CDR3: CASSLTQGPGNTIYF. Incomplete CDR3 DNA: TGTGCTAGCAGCTTGACACAGGGACCTGGAAACACC. J is TRBJ1-3 and V is TRBV7-7, with a tentative D call TRBD1 (6 bases). The read ends 3 residues before the CDR3 terminus; that terminus is restored from the germline J gene. The CDR3 totals 15 residues. Germline V gives CDR1 SSHAT, CDR2 FNYEAQ (reference sequence).

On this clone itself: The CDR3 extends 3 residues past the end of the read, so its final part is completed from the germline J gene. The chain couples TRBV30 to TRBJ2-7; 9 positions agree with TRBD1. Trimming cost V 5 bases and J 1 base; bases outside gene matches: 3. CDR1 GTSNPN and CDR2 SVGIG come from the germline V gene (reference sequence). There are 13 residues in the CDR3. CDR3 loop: CAWGTGSSYEQYF. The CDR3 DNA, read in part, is TGTGCCTGGGGGACAGGGAGTTCCTACGAG.

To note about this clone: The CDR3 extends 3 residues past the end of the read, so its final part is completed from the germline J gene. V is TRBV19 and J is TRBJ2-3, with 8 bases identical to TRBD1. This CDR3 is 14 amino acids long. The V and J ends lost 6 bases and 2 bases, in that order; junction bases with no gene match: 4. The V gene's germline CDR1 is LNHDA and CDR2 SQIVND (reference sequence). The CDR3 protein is CASRTGQATDTQYF. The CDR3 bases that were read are TGTGCCAGTAGGACGGGACAGGCCACAGATACG.

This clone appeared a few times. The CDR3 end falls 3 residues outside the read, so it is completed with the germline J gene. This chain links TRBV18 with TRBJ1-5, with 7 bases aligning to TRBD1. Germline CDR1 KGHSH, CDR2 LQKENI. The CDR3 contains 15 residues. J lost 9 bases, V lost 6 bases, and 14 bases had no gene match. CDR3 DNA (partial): TGTGCCAGCTCTCACCGAGGGGGCCGCGAGCGGCCC. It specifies CASSHRGGRERP. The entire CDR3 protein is CASSHRGGRERPQHF.

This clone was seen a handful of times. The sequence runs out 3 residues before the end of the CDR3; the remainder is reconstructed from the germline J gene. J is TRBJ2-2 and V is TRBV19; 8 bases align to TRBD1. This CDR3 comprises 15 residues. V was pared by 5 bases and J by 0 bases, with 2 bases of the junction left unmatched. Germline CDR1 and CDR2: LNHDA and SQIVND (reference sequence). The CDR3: CASSLQGANTGELFF. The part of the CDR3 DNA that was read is TGTGCCAGTAGTTTACAGGGGGCGAACACCGGGGAG.

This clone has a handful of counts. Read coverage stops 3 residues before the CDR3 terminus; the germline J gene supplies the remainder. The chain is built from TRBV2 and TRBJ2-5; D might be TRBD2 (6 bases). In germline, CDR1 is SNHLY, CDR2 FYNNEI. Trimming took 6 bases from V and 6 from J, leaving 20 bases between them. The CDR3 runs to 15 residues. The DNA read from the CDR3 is TGTGCCAGCAGACCCACGACTAGTGGGCGCCAGACC. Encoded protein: CASRPTTSGRQT. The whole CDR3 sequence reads CASRPTTSGRQTQYF.

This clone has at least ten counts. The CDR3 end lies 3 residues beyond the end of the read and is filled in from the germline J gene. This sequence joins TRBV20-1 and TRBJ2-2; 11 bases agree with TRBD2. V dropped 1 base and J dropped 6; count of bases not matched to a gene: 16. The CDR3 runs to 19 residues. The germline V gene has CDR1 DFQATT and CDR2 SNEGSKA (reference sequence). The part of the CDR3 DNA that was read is TGCAGTGCTAGAGCTACCGGGACTAGCGGATGGGAGGGGGCCGGGGAG. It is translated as CSARATGTSGWEGAGE. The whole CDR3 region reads CSARATGTSGWEGAGELFF.